The next 30 T cell receptor beta chains were all read from a single sample in a study of blood T cell repertoires in COVID-19. Generated by immunoSEQ multiplex PCR, the TCRdb table keeps only in-frame clones and is missing some. The table lists approximately 140,000 clones, over 80% of them singletons. Sequences were obtained from PBMCs or T cells enriched from blood (not recorded which). The origin of the receptors is a woman aged 45-60 years who had been exposed to COVID-19.

The chain combines TRBV7-2 with TRBJ1-2, with 7 positions matching TRBD1. The CDR3 contains 16 residues. The germline gives CDR1 SGHTA, CDR2 FQGNSA. V gave up 5 bases and J gave up 7 bases; unmatched junction bases: 16. CDR3 region: CASSPNGQVTGSGYTF. CDR3 bases: TGTGCCAGCAGCCCCAATGGACAGGTTACGGGGTCTGGCTACACCTTC.

The V and J genes are TRBV19 and TRBJ2-1; 10 nucleotides match TRBD2. V shed 1 base, J shed 14 bases, and the junction held 5 bases outside the gene matches. The CDR3 contains 13 residues. Germline V lookup: CDR1 LNHDA, CDR2 SQIVND (reference sequence). The CDR3, as DNA: TGTGCCAGTAGTATAGGGACGGGGACTAGCGAGTTCTTC. It codes for CASSIGTGTSEFF.

The chain couples TRBV13 to TRBJ2-7; possibly TRBD2 for D (7 bases). The CDR3 has 17 residues. V lost 1 base to trimming and J lost 0 bases, with 16 bases between them. Per the germline V gene, CDR1 is PRHDT and CDR2 is FYEKMQ (reference sequence). CDR3 in amino acids: CASSLASGGWDSYEQYF. In nucleotides, the CDR3 is TGTGCCAGCAGCTTAGCCTCGGGGGGCTGGGACTCCTACGAGCAGTACTTC.

V is TRBV6-5 and J is TRBJ1-4; no reliable D call. Germline assignment: CDR1 MNHEY and CDR2 SVGAGI. CDR3 length: 12 amino acids. V lost 8 bases and J 4 bases, leaving 8 bases between the germline ends. CDR3 coding DNA: TGTGCCAGCGTAGGAGTTAATGAAAAACTGTTTTTT. It yields the protein CASVGVNEKLFF.

The rearrangement uses TRBV30 and TRBJ2-1; D possibly corresponds to TRBD2 (7 bases). CDR3 length: 14 amino acids. With 5 bases removed from V and 2 bases from J, the gap between germline ends came to 13 bases. From germline, CDR1 is GTSNPN and CDR2 SVGIG (reference sequence). The CDR3 nucleotides are TGTGCCTGGGGTCGGGGGGCAACCTACAATGAGCAGTTCTTC. As protein: CAWGRGATYNEQFF.

This chain uses TRBV19 with TRBJ2-1; D might be TRBD1 (6 bases). The CDR3 contains 13 residues. Germline loops: CDR1 LNHDA, CDR2 SQIVND (reference sequence). The V end lost 10 bases, the J end lost 9 bases, and 19 bases lay between the germline ends. The CDR3 DNA reads TGTGCCACTGACCGAGGGGTCAGGGGTGAGCAGTTCTTC. This encodes CATDRGVRGEQFF.

The rearrangement uses TRBV5-1 and TRBJ1-3, with unresolved D. CDR3 length: 14 amino acids. V was clipped by 7 bases and J by 0 bases, with 11 bases between them. Germline CDR1 reads SGHRS; CDR2 reads YFSETQ. This chain's CDR3 is CASRELTSGNTIYF. The CDR3 DNA is TGCGCCAGCCGGGAGCTGACCTCTGGAAACACCATATATTTT. The variable domain in full, completed from reference TRBV5-1 and TRBJ1-3, reads KAGVTQTPRYLIKTRGQQVTLSCSPISGHRSVSWYQQTPGQGLQFLFEYFSETQRNKGNFPGRFSGRQFSNSRSEMNVSTLELGDSALYLCASRELTSGNTIYFGEGSWLTVV.

The CDR3 DNA follows: TGTGCCACCAGTAAGATGCGGGCAGAGACCCAGTACTTC. Encoded protein: CATSKMRAETQYF. The rearrangement links TRBV24-1 to TRBJ2-5, with D perhaps matching TRBD2 (5 bases). CDR3 length: 13 amino acids. V was shortened by 6 bases and J by 4 bases, with 11 bases between the two germline ends. From germline, CDR1 is KGHDR and CDR2 SFDVKD.

With regard to this clone: The sample has other DNA sequences that encode this CDR3 too. This chain uses TRBV20-1 with TRBJ1-1; D unclear. The germline V gene has CDR1 DFQATT and CDR2 SNEGSKA (reference sequence). V lost 3 bases, J lost 1 base, and 3 bases lay in between. The CDR3 runs 11 residues. CDR3 sequence reads: CSARRNTEAFF. The DNA for the CDR3 is TGCAGTGCTAGGCGGAACACTGAAGCTTTCTTT.

The chain links TRBV7-9 to TRBJ1-4, with 7 bases that match TRBD1. Trimming took 5 bases from V and 5 from J; bases not matched to a gene: 8. Germline loops: CDR1 SEHNR, CDR2 FQNEAQ (reference sequence). CDR3 length equals 15 residues. Here the CDR3 reads CASSQSQGINEKLFF. In nucleotides, the CDR3 is TGTGCCAGCAGCCAATCACAGGGGATAAATGAAAAACTGTTTTTT. Looking up the rest from reference TRBV7-9 and TRBJ1-4 gives the full variable domain: DTGVSQNPRHKITKRGQNVTFRCDPISEHNRLYWYRQTLGQGPEFLTYFQNEAQLEKSRLLSDRFSAERPKGSFSTLEIQRTEQGDSAMYLCASSQSQGINEKLFFGSGTQLSVL.

The chain recombines TRBV9 with TRBJ1-2, with D perhaps TRBD1 (6 bases). CDR1 is SGDLS and CDR2 is YYNGEE in the germline V gene. V dropped 5 bases and J dropped 8 bases, with 16 bases sitting between them. The CDR3 is 13 residues long. The CDR3 here is CASSPTGREGYTF. In nucleotides, the CDR3 is TGTGCCAGCAGTCCCACAGGGAGGGAGGGCTACACCTTC.

V usage is TRBV12-5 and J usage is TRBJ2-7, with TRBD2 identical over 9 bases. V gave up 7 bases and J gave up 3 bases; unmatched junction bases: 7. The CDR3 loop spans 14 amino acids. Germline V gene data show CDR1 as LGHNT and CDR2 as FRNRAP. The CDR3 DNA reads TGTGCTAGTGAAGGAGGGCGGGAGGGCTACGAGCAGTACTTC. It is translated as CASEGGREGYEQYF.

The chain recombines TRBV27 with TRBJ1-1, with a possible D match to TRBD1 (6 bases). The CDR3 is made up of 14 amino acids. Germline loops: CDR1 MNHEY, CDR2 SMNVEV (reference sequence). Between the trimmed V and J ends, which lost 5 bases and 4 bases, there was a span of 14 bases. The CDR3 DNA is TGTGCCAGCAGTCTCACCAGGGGCGTCACTGAAGCTTTCTTT. Its protein is CASSLTRGVTEAFF.

The chain combines TRBV3-1 (or the pseudogene TRBV3-2) with TRBJ1-3; a weak D match, TRBD1 (5 bases). This CDR3 region has 14 residues. V lost 1 base to trimming and J lost 5 bases, with 9 bases between them. CDR1 and CDR2 from the germline V gene are LGHDT and YNNKEL (reference sequence). The CDR3 DNA is TGTGCCAGCAGCCAAGGGCAGGGCCGAAACACCATATATTTT. This translates into CASSQGQGRNTIYF.

This clone was observed a few times. The rearrangement links TRBV11-1 to TRBJ1-1; a weak D match, TRBD1 (6 bases). The V and J ends lost 5 bases and 0 bases respectively, with 13 bases between them. Germline V gene lookup returns CDR1 SGHAT and CDR2 FQDESV (reference sequence). The CDR3 is 15 residues long. The chain's CDR3 is CASSPRQGMNTEAFF. The DNA of the CDR3 is TGTGCCAGCAGCCCACGCCAGGGGATGAACACTGAAGCTTTCTTT.

The chain has TRBV12-3 or TRBV12-4 and TRBJ2-7; no reliable D call. The CDR3 has 11 residues. V lost 5 bases, J lost 1 base, and 3 bases lay in between. This CDR3 is CASSQSYEQYF. DNA of the CDR3: TGTGCCAGCAGTCAGTCCTACGAGCAGTACTTC.

This rearrangement joins TRBV11-2 to TRBJ2-7, with 10 positions matching TRBD2. Per the germline V gene, CDR1 is SGHAT and CDR2 is FQNNGV. J lost 6 bases, V lost 4 bases, and 6 bases had no gene match. The length of the CDR3 is 14 residues. In nucleotides, the CDR3 is TGTGCCAGCAGCTCCTCGGGACTAGCGAGCGAGCAGTACTTC. Its translation is CASSSSGLASEQYF.

The chain links TRBV10-1 to TRBJ1-2, with D tentatively TRBD1 (5 bases). Germline values: CDR1 WNHNN, CDR2 SYGVQD (reference sequence). V was clipped by 8 bases and J by 0 bases, with 13 bases between them. The CDR3 is 14 residues long. The CDR3 reads CASPSLTANYGYTF. In nucleotides, the CDR3 is TGCGCCAGCCCTTCCCTGACAGCTAACTATGGCTACACCTTC.

This chain links TRBV27 with TRBJ2-1; perhaps TRBD2 as D (5 bases). Trimming cost V 5 bases and J 10 bases, with 9 bases left between them. The CDR3 runs to 11 residues. Looked up from germline, CDR1 is MNHEY and CDR2 is SMNVEV (reference sequence). CDR3 DNA: TGTGCCAGCAGTCGGGGATGGGAGCAGTTCTTC. Amino acids: CASSRGWEQFF.

The chain recombines TRBV7-2 with TRBJ2-5, with 9 bases fitting TRBD1. J gave up 5 bases and V 5 bases, and 6 bases lay outside the gene matches. Germline V gene data show CDR1 as SGHTA and CDR2 as FQGNSA. The CDR3 is 14 residues long. CDR3 amino acids: CASSQDRGGETQYF. CDR3 nucleotides: TGTGCCAGCAGCCAGGACAGGGGCGGCGAGACCCAGTACTTC.

This sequence joins TRBV12-3 or TRBV12-4 and TRBJ2-7; 7 bases map to TRBD1. The CDR3 consists of 11 residues. V lost 8 bases to trimming and J lost 4 bases; unmatched junction nucleotides: 2. CDR3 DNA sequence: TGTGCCAGCCGCAGGGGGTACGAGCAGTACTTC. Protein sequence: CASRRGYEQYF.

The chain carries TRBV11-2 and TRBJ2-1, with 8 bases matching TRBD2. The length of the CDR3 is 16 residues. From germline, CDR1 is SGHAT and CDR2 FQNNGV. Trimming took 1 base from V and 8 from J; bases not matched to a gene: 10. CDR3 nucleotides: TGTGCCAGCAGCTTAGGTCCAGCGGGAGCGCCCTATGAGCAGTTCTTC. Its translation is CASSLGPAGAPYEQFF. Variable domain in full (rest from reference TRBV11-2 and TRBJ2-1): EAGVAQSPRYKIIEKRQSVAFWCNPISGHATLYWYQQILGQGPKLLIQFQNNGVVDDSQLPKDRFSAERLKGVDSTLKIQPAKLEDSAVYLCASSLGPAGAPYEQFFGPGTRLTVL.

The rearrangement uses TRBV6-2 or TRBV6-3 and TRBJ1-2; possibly TRBD1 for D (5 bases). The length of the CDR3 is 14 residues. Trimming left V 4 bases short and J 2 bases short, with 11 bases between. Germline loops: CDR1 MNHEY, CDR2 SVGEGT. The CDR3 region is CASSWVRANYGYTF. CDR3 in DNA: TGTGCCAGCAGTTGGGTCAGGGCGAACTATGGCTACACCTTC.

The genes are TRBV19 and TRBJ2-3; D not certain. Looked up from germline, CDR1 is LNHDA and CDR2 is SQIVND (reference sequence). The length of the CDR3 is 16 residues. V was trimmed by 5 bases and J by 4 bases, leaving 19 bases between them. CDR3 in amino acids: CASSPRPPHQSDTQYF. The CDR3 nucleotides are TGTGCCAGTAGTCCTAGGCCCCCCCATCAGTCAGATACGCAGTATTTT.

The chain has TRBV21-1 and TRBJ2-1; TRBD2 is taken as the D call from the table, unchecked against the DNA. TRBV21-1 represents a pseudogene. The CDR3 is made up of 19 amino acids. The CDR3 sequence is CASSKAGLKSSGPYNEQFF. CDR3 bases: TGTGCCAGCAGCAAAGCGGGCCTAAAGAGCAGCGGGCCTTACAATGAGCAGTTCTTC.

The rearrangement links TRBV6-1 to TRBJ2-7; 8 nucleotides line up with TRBD1. The CDR3 is 15 amino acids. Per germline, CDR1 MNHNS and CDR2 SASEGT. The V gene end was trimmed by 2 bases and the J gene end by 5 bases; junction bases not matched to a gene: 8. The CDR3 region is CASSERAGGIHEQYF. The DNA of the CDR3 is TGTGCCAGCAGTGAAAGGGCAGGGGGCATCCACGAGCAGTACTTC.

The rearrangement uses TRBV25-1 and TRBJ2-1, with TRBD1 matching 7 bases. The CDR3 contains 15 residues. V lost 1 base and J lost 5; bases outside the gene matches: 5. Germline V gene data show CDR1 as MGHDK and CDR2 as SYGVNS. CDR3 in DNA: TGTGCCAGCAGTGAATCCGGGACAGCCAACAATGAGCAGTTCTTC. Translating it yields CASSESGTANNEQFF. Looking up the rest from reference TRBV25-1 and TRBJ2-1 gives the full variable domain: EADIYQTPRYLVIGTGKKITLECSQTMGHDKMYWYQQDPGMELHLIHYSYGVNSTEKGDLSSESTVSRIRTEHFPLTLESARPSHTSQYLCASSESGTANNEQFFGPGTRLTVL.

This sequence joins TRBV12-5 and TRBJ1-3; D is unresolved. Trimming left V 1 base short and J 4 bases short, with 11 bases between. The CDR3 covers 15 residues. The V gene's germline CDR1 is LGHNT and CDR2 FRNRAP. CDR3 in DNA: TGTGCTAGTGGTTTGGAAGGGAGGTCCGGAAACACCATATATTTT. The encoded protein is CASGLEGRSGNTIYF.

The gene calls are TRBV5-6 and TRBJ1-3; the D gene is possibly TRBD1 (6 bases). CDR1 and CDR2 (germline): SGHDT, YYEEEE. The CDR3 totals 16 residues. V was pared by 4 bases and J by 0 bases, with 14 bases between. Here the CDR3 reads CASSPEGGYSGNTIYF. The CDR3 DNA follows: TGTGCCAGCAGCCCCGAGGGGGGGTACTCTGGAAACACCATATATTTT.

The chain links TRBV6-5 to TRBJ2-4; a weak D match, TRBD1 (6 bases). The CDR3 covers 15 residues. Germline V gene lookup returns CDR1 MNHEY and CDR2 SVGAGI. V was cut by 7 bases and J by 5 bases, with 18 bases left in between. CDR3 loop: CASTTSRAGENIQYF. In nucleotides, the CDR3 is TGTGCCAGCACCACTTCTAGGGCAGGGGAAAACATTCAGTACTTC.